This TCR beta chain stems from a study of cytomegalovirus exposure and HLA in healthy donors. Findings and limits, study-wide: It was 160 or so TCR beta chains that were listed as cytomegalovirus-associated. Accounts indicate the classifier identified cytomegalovirus status with strong specificity and sensitivity.

Using immunoSEQ multiplex PCR, the repertoire was profiled, and TCRdb retains in-frame clones only, with some absent. The sample has more than 60,000 clones, 95% to 98% seen once. The donors were members of the validation cohort comprising some 130 subjects, separate from the approximately 700-subject first cohort. About this clone: The antigen is not known.

Germline trimming cut 5 bases from V and 5 bases from J; bases unmatched to any gene: 10. CDR3 length equals 16 residues. Germline CDR1 is MNHEY and CDR2 is SMNVEV (reference sequence). What was sequenced was PBMCs. This chain connects TRBV27 to TRBJ2-5, with TRBD2 matching over 11 bases. The sequence was collected from a woman aged 18-30 years in good health and CMV-seropositive. The CDR3 bases are TGTGCCAGCAGTCCTACTAGCGGGAGAAACGGGGAGACCCAGTACTTC. This gives the protein CASSPTSGRNGETQYF.